This T cell receptor beta chain came from a study of T cells after yellow fever vaccination. TCRdb processed the 5' RACE reads anew with MiXCR; each CDR3 protein has one entry. The repertoire consists of some 320,000 distinct CDR3 sequences, with 3.5% to 4.5% occurring once and the leading ten covering approximately 20%. The study, taken as a whole, reports: Weaker overall, the secondary response nonetheless peaked faster (day 5 versus 15). Post-booster repertoires contained most primary-vaccination clones again (around 96% CD4, approximately 88% CD8).

Trimming took off 0 bases at V and 4 bases at J, with 12 bases between the two ends. The CDR3 length is 15 residues. CDR1 is KGHSH, CDR2 LQKENI, per germline. Remarks on this clonotype: Its target is not known.

The chain is built from TRBV18 and TRBJ1-2, with D possibly matching TRBD1 (5 bases). This clonotype originated in a man between 18 and 35 years old who received the YFV17D yellow fever vaccine. The sample in question was PBMCs, obtained 15 days after the yellow fever booster vaccination. The CDR3 DNA reads as TGTGCCAGCTCACCACCGGGGGTAATAAGCTATGGCTACACCTTC. It translates to CASSPPGVISYGYTF.